This TCR beta chain was found in a study of T-cell memory formation after mild COVID-19. J lost 3 bases, V lost 4 bases, and 8 bases had no gene match. Germline V lookup: CDR1 SGHTA, CDR2 FQGNSA. The CDR3 contains 16 residues. TCRdb recomputed calls from the 5' RACE reads with MiXCR, one row per CDR3 protein. Of around 320,000 distinct CDR3 sequences listed, around 27% are singletons. This chain uses TRBV7-2 with TRBJ2-3; 9 bases fit TRBD1. Sequenced: PBMCs or a T cell subset sorted from them (not recorded which). This TCR was sampled from an adult woman who had mild COVID-19 (a few samples of this study predate the infection). Cell type and time point are not known. In DNA form, the CDR3 reads TGTGCCAGCAGCTCCCGGTGGGACAGGGCTACAGATACGCAGTATTTT. This sequence encodes CASSSRWDRATDTQYF. The full variable domain, with the rest looked up from reference TRBV7-2 and TRBJ2-3, is GAGVSQSPSNKVTEKGKDVELRCDPISGHTALYWYRQSLGQGLEFLIYFQGNSAPDKSGLPSDRFSAERTGGSVSTLTIQRTQQEDSAVYLCASSSRWDRATDTQYFGPGTRLTVL.